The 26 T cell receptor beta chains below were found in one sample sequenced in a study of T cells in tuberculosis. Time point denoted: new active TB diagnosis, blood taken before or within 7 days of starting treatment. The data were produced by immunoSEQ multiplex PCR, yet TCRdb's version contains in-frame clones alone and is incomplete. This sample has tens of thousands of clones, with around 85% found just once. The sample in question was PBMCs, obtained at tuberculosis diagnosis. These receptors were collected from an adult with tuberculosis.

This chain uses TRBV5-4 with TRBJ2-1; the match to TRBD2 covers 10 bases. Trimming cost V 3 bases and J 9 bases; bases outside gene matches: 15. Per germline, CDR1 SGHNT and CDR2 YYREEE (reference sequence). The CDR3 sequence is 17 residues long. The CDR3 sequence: CASSYGGRLAGYGEQFF. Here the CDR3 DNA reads TGTGCCAGCAGCTATGGGGGTCGACTAGCGGGTTACGGTGAGCAGTTCTTC.

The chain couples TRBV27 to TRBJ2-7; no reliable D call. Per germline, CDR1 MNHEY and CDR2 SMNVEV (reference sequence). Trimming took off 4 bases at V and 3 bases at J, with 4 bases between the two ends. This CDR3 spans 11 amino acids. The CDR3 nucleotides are TGTGCCAGCAGTTCAATCTACGAGCAGTACTTC. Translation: CASSSIYEQYF.

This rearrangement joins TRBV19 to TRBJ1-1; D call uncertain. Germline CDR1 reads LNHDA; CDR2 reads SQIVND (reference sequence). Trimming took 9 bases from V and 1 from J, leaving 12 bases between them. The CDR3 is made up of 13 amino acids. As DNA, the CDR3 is TGTGCCAGCGCCCCGGGGTGGAACACTGAAGCTTTCTTT. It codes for CASAPGWNTEAFF. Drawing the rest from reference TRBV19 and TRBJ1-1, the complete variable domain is DGGITQSPKYLFRKEGQNVTLSCEQNLNHDAMYWYRQDPGQGLRLIYYSQIVNDFQKGDIAEGYSVSREKKESFPLTVTSAQKNPTAFYLCASAPGWNTEAFFGQGTRLTVV.

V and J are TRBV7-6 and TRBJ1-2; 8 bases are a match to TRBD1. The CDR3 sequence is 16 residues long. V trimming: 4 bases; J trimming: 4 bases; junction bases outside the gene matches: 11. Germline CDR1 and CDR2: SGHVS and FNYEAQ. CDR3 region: CASSSIWDRRTYGYTF. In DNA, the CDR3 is TGTGCCAGCAGCTCCATTTGGGACAGGAGAACCTATGGCTACACCTTC. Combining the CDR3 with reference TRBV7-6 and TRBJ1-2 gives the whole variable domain GAGVSQSPRYKVTKRGQDVALRCDPISGHVSLYWYRQALGQGPEFLTYFNYEAQQDKSGLPNDRFSAERPEGSISTLTIQRTEQRDSAMYRCASSSIWDRRTYGYTFGSGTRLTVV.

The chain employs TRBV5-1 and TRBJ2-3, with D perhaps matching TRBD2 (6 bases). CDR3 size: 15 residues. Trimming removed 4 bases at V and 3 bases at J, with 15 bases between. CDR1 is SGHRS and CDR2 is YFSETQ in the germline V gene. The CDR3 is CASSPWSGRTDTQYF. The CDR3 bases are TGCGCCAGCAGCCCCTGGTCCGGGAGAACAGATACGCAGTATTTT.

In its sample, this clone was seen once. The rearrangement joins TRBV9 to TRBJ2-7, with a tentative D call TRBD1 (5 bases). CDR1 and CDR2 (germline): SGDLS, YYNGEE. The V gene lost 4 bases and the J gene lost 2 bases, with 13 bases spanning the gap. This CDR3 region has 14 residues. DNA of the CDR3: TGTGCCAGCAGCCCGCGGACACAACCCTACGAGCAGTACTTC. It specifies CASSPRTQPYEQYF.

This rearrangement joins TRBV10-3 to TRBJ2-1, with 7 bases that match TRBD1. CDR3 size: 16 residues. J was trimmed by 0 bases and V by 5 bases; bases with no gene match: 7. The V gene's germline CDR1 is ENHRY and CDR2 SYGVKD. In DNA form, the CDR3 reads TGTGCCATCAGTCAGTGGGGACAGAGCTCCTACAATGAGCAGTTCTTC. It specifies CAISQWGQSSYNEQFF.

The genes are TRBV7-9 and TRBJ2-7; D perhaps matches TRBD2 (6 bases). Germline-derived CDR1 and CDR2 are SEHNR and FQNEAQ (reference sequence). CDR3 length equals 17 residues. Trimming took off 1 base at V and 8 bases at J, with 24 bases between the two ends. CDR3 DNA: TGTGCCAGCAGCTTAGTCTCCGCGGGACGAGGTGGGGCGAAGCAGTACTTC. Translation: CASSLVSAGRGGAKQYF.

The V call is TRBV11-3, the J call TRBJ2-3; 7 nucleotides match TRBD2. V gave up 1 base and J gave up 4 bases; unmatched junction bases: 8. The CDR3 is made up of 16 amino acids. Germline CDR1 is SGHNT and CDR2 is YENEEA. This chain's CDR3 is CASSLGAAGMADTQYF. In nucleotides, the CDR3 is TGTGCCAGCAGCTTAGGGGCAGCGGGGATGGCAGATACGCAGTATTTT.

The CDR3 bases are TGTGCCAGCAGCTTACGAGGACTAGCGCTGAAGGGCACCGGGGAGCTGTTTTTT. Residues: CASSLRGLALKGTGELFF. The chain combines TRBV7-8 with TRBJ2-2, with 9 bases matching TRBD2. Germline values: CDR1 SGHVS, CDR2 FQNEAQ. This CDR3 is 18 amino acids long. V shed 2 bases and J 4 bases; nucleotides not matched to a gene: 11.

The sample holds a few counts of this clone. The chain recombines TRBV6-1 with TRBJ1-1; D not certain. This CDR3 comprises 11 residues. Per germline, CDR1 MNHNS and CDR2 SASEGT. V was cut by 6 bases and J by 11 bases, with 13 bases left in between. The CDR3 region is CASRKDKSAFF. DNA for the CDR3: TGTGCCAGCAGAAAAGACAAGTCGGCTTTCTTT.

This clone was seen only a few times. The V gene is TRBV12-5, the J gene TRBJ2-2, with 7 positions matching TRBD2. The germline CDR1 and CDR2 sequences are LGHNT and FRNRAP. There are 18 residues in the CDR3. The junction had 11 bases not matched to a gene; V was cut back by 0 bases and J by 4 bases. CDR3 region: CASGLVLGRDEGTGELFF. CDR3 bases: TGTGCTAGTGGTTTGGTATTAGGGAGGGACGAAGGCACCGGGGAGCTGTTTTTT.

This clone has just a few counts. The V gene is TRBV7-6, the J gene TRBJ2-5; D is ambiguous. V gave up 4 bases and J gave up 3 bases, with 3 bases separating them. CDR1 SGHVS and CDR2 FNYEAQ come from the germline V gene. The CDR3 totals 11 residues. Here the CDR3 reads CASSSEETQYF. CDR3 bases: TGTGCCAGCAGCTCCGAAGAGACCCAGTACTTC.

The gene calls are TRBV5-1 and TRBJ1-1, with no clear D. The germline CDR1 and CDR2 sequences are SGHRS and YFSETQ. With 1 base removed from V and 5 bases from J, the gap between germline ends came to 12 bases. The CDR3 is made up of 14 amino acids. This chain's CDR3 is CASSLNLWETEAFF. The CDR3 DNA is TGCGCCAGCAGCTTGAATCTCTGGGAGACTGAAGCTTTCTTT.

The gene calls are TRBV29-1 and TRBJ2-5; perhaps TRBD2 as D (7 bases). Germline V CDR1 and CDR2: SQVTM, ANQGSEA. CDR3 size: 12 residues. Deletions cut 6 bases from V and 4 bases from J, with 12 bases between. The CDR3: CSVGASGETQYF. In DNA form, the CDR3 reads TGCAGCGTGGGGGCTAGCGGAGAGACCCAGTACTTC.

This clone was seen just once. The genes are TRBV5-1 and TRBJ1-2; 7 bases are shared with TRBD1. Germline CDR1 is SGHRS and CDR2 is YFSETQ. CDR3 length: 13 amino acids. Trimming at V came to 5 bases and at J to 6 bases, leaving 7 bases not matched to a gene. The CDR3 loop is CASSYDRVDGYTF. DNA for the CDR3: TGCGCCAGCAGTTACGACAGGGTCGATGGCTACACCTTC.

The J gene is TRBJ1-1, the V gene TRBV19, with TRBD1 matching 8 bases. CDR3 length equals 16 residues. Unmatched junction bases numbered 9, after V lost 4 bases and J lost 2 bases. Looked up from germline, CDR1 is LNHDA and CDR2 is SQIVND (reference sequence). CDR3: CASSTRPGQANTEAFF. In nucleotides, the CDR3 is TGTGCCAGTAGTACCCGCCCGGGACAGGCTAACACTGAAGCTTTCTTT. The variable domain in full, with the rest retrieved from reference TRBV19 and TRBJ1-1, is DGGITQSPKYLFRKEGQNVTLSCEQNLNHDAMYWYRQDPGQGLRLIYYSQIVNDFQKGDIAEGYSVSREKKESFPLTVTSAQKNPTAFYLCASSTRPGQANTEAFFGQGTRLTVV.

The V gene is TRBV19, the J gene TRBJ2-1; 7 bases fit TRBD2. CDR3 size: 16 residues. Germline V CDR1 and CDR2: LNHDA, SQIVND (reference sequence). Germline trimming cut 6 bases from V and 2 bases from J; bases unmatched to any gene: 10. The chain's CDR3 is CASSRTSVQTYNEQFF. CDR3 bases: TGTGCCAGTAGCAGAACTAGCGTCCAAACCTACAATGAGCAGTTCTTC.

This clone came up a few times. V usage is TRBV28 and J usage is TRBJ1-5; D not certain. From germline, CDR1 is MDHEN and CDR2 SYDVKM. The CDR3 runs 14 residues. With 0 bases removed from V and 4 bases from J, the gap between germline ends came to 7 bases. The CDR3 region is CASSLWSENQPQHF. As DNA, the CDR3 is TGTGCCAGCAGTTTATGGTCCGAGAATCAGCCCCAGCATTTT.

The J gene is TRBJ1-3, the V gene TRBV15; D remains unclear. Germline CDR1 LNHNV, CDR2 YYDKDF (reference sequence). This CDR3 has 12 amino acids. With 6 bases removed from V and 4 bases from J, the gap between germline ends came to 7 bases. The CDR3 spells CATRERGNTIYF. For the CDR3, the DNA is TGTGCCACCAGGGAGCGGGGAAACACCATATATTTT.

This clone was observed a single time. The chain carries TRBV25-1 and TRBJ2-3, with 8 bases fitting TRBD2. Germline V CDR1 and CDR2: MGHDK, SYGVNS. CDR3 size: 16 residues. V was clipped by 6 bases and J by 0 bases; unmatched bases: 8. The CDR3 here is CASRGYPSGSTDTQYF. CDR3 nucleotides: TGTGCCAGCAGGGGCTATCCTAGCGGGAGCACAGATACGCAGTATTTT.

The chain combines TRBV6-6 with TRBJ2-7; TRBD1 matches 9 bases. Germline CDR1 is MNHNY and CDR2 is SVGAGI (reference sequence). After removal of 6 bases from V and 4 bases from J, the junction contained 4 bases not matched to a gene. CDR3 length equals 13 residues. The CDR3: CASRGTGQYEQYF. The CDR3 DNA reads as TGTGCCAGCAGAGGGACAGGGCAGTACGAGCAGTACTTC.

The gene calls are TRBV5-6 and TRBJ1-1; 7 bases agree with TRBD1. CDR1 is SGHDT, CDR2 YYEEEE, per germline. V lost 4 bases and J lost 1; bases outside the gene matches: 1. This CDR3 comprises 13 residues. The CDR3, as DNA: TGTGCCAGCAGCCGGACAGGGAACACTGAAGCTTTCTTT. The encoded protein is CASSRTGNTEAFF.

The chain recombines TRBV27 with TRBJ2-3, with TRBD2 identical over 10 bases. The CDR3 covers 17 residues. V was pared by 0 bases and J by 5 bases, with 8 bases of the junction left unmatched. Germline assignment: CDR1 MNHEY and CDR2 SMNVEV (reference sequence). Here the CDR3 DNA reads TGTGCCAGCAGTTTATCTGGGCTAGCGGGGGCCGGAGATACGCAGTATTTT. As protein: CASSLSGLAGAGDTQYF.

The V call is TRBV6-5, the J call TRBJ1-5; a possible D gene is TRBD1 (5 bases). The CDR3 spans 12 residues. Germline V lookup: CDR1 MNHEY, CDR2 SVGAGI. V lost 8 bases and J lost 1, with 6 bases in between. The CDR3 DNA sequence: TGTGCCAGCGGGGGGAGCAATCAGCCCCAGCATTTT. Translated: CASGGSNQPQHF.

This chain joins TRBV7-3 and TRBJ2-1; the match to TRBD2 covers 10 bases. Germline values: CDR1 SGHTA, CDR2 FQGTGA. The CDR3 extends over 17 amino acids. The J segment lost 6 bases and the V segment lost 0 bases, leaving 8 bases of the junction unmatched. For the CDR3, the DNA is TGTGCCAGCAGCTTAACGGCCGGGCTAGCGGGAGCCAATGAGCAGTTCTTC. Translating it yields CASSLTAGLAGANEQFF. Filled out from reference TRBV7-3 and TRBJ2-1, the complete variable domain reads GAGVSQTPSNKVTEKGKYVELRCDPISGHTALYWYRQSLGQGPEFLIYFQGTGAADDSGLPNDRFFAVRPEGSVSTLKIQRTERGDSAVYLCASSLTAGLAGANEQFFGPGTRLTVL.